This record looks at one T cell receptor beta chain sequence and its context. These data originate in a study of shared clonotypes between healthy human individuals. In germline, CDR1 is LNHDA, CDR2 SQIVND (reference sequence). V lost 4 bases to trimming and J lost 3 bases; unmatched junction nucleotides: 5. This CDR3 is built from 14 residues. Deep-level assay runs were performed. Some clones are missing from TCRdb's copy, which holds only in-frame ones; the method was immunoSEQ multiplex PCR. Of 640,000 or so clones in the sample, 55% to 75% are singletons; the top ten hold 1.8%. This clonotype was obtained from a woman aged 25 to 45 in good health. The V and J genes are TRBV19 and TRBJ1-1; TRBD1 matches 7 bases. The sample comprised memory CD4+ T cells sorted from blood. Subset given: CD45RA-negative fraction. The CDR3: CASSNDRAYTEAFF. For the CDR3, the DNA is TGTGCCAGTAGTAATGACAGGGCCTACACTGAAGCTTTCTTT.